The TCR beta chain under discussion was sequenced for a study of CD8 T cells in ankylosing spondylitis. As for this clonotype: The antigen is not known.

Study results and caveats: It appeared that ankylosing spondylitis blood was characterized by a TCR beta motif of roughly 8 highly homologous variants. According to the report, clones linked to the disease were significantly enriched in matched synovial fluid samples taken from ankylosing spondylitis patients. In the blood and synovial fluid of reactive arthritis, some motif variants had been previously reported.

Germline CDR1 is DFQATT and CDR2 is SNEGSKA (reference sequence). The CDR3 runs 13 residues. V shed 6 bases, J shed 6 bases, and the junction held 6 bases outside the gene matches. TCRdb processed the 5' RACE reads anew with MiXCR; each CDR3 protein has one entry. The sample contains approximately 140,000 distinct CDR3 sequences, approximately 48% of which appear only once. This clonotype was obtained from a male donor with ankylosing spondylitis. The sample was synovial fluid, either unsorted or a sorted T cell fraction (not recorded which). The chain combines TRBV20-1 with TRBJ1-4, with 8 bases identical to TRBD1. The CDR3 protein is CSAQTGDDEKLFF. The CDR3 DNA reads TGCAGTGCGCAGACAGGGGACGATGAAAAACTGTTTTTT.